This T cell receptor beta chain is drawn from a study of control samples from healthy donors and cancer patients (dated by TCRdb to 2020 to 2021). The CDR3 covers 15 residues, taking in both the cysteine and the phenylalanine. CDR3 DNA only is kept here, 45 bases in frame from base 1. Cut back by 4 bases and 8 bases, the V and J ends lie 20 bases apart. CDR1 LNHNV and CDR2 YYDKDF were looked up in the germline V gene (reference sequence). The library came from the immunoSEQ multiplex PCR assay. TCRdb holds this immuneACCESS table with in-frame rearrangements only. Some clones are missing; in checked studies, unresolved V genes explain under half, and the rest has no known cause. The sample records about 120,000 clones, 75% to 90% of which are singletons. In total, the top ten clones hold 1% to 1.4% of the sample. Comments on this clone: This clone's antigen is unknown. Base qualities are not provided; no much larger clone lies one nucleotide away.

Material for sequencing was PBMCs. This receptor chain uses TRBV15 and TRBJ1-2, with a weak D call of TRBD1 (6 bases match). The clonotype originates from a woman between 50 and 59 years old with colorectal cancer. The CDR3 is CATSIDPGGGRGYTF. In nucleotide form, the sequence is TGTGCCACCAGCATAGACCCTGGTGGGGGGCGAGGCTACACCTTC.